This T cell receptor beta chain was captured in a study of radiation and T cells in renal cell carcinoma. The study's findings and limits: In blood, top tumor clones expanded by 2 weeks, shrinking by 4.

A remark on this clone: Its matching antigen is unknown.

Regarding time point: baseline pretreatment blood. The treatment was: 15 Gy SBRT to primary tumor, nephrectomy 4 weeks later. Blood was sampled at baseline, 2 weeks and 4 weeks after SBRT. The repertoire was sequenced with immunoSEQ multiplex PCR; TCRdb's copy has only in-frame clones and lacks some. The sample has 140,000 to 150,000 clones, 88% seen once. V shed 5 bases and J shed 3 bases, with 13 bases lying between them. The CDR3 totals 14 residues. The germline V gene encodes CDR1 MNHEY and CDR2 SVGAGI. This TCR derives from a woman in her 70s with renal cell carcinoma. This material consisted of blood, taken from a patient whose treatment included radiotherapy and nephrectomy. The chain uses TRBV6-5 and TRBJ2-5, with TRBD1 as a possible D gene (6 bases). The CDR3 here is CASSPTDRKETQYF. The CDR3 DNA is TGTGCCAGCAGTCCCACGGACAGAAAAGAGACCCAGTACTTC.